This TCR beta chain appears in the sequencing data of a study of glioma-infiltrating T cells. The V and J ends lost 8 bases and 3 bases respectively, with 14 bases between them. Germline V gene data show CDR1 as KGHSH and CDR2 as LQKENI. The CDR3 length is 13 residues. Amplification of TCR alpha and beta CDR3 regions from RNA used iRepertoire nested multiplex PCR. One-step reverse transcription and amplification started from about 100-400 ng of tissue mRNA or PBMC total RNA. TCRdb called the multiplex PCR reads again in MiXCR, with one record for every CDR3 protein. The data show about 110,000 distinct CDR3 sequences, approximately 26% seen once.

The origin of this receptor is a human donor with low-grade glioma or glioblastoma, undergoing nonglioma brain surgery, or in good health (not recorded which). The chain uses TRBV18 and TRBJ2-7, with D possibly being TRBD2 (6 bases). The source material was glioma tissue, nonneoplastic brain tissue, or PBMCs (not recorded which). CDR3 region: CASPATSSYEQYF. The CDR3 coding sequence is TGTGCCAGCCCAGCCACTAGCAGCTACGAGCAGTACTTC.